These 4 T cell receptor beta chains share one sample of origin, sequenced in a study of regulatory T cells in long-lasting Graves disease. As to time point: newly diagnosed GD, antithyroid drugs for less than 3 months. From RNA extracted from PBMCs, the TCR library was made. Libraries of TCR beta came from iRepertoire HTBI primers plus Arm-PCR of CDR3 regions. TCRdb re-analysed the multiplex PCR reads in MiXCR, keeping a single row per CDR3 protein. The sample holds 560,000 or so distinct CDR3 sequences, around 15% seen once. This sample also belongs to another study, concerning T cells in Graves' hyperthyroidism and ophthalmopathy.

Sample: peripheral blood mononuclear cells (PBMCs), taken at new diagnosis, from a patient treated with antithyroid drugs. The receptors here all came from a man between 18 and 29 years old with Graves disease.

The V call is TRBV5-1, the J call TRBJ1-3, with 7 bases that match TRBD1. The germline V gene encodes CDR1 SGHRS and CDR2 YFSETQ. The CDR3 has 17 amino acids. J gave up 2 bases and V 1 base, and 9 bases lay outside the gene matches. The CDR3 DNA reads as TGCGCCAGCAGCTTGAGGGGGACAGCTCTGGCTGGAAACACCATATATTTT. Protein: CASSLRGTALAGNTIYF.

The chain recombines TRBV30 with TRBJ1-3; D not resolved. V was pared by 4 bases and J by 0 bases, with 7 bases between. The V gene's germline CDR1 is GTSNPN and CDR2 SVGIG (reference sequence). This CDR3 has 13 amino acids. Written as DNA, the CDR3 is TGTGCCTGGACGGGGTCCTCTGGAAACACCATATATTTT. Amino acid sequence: CAWTGSSGNTIYF.

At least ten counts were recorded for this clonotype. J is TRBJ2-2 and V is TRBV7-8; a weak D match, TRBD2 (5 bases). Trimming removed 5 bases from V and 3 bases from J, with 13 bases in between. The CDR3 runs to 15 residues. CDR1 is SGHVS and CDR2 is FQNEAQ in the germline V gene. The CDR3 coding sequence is TGTGCCAGCAGCCGCCTGCAAGCGGACACCGGGGAGCTGTTTTTT. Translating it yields CASSRLQADTGELFF.

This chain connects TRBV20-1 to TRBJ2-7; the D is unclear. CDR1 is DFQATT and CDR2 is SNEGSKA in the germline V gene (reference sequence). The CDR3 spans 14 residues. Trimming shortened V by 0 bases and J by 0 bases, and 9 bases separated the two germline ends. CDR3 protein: CSARDRVVSYEQYF. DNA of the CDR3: TGCAGTGCTAGAGATCGGGTAGTCTCCTACGAGCAGTACTTC.